This T cell receptor beta chain is drawn from a study of T-cell memory formation after mild COVID-19. Overall study results and limits: Clones contracting day 15 to 85 were balanced CD4/CD8; later expanders leaned CD4+. CD4+ clones that contracted lay mainly in CM and EM; CD8+ ones lay in EMRA. Among clones peaking at day 37 in the second wave, SARS-CoV-2 specificity remained unconfirmed.

This clonotype showed up just a few times. Its target is unknown. The authors produced TCR alpha and TCR beta cDNA libraries with sample barcodes and UMIs by 5'RACE using constant-segment primers. A single record per CDR3 protein comes from TCRdb applying MiXCR to the 5' RACE reads. There are a few hundred thousand distinct CDR3 sequences in the sample; about 20% occur only once, and roughly 9.1% lies in the top ten. Looked up from germline, CDR1 is SGDLS and CDR2 is YYNGEE. J was trimmed by 3 bases and V by 3 bases; bases with no gene match: 7. This CDR3 contains 15 residues. The clonotype was recovered from an adult woman who had mild COVID-19 (a few samples of this study predate the infection). Cell type and time point are not known. The genes are TRBV9 and TRBJ2-7, with 9 positions matching TRBD1. Material: PBMCs or a T cell subset sorted from them (not recorded which). The CDR3 DNA follows: TGTGCCAGCAGCGCCTCCGGGACAGGGCTCTACGAGCAGTACTTC. Translating it yields CASSASGTGLYEQYF. The variable domain in full, completed from reference TRBV9 and TRBJ2-7, reads DSGVTQTPKHLITATGQRVTLRCSPRSGDLSVYWYQQSLDQGLQFLIQYYNGEERAKGNILERFSAQQFPDLHSELNLSSLELGDSALYFCASSASGTGLYEQYFGPGTRLTVT.